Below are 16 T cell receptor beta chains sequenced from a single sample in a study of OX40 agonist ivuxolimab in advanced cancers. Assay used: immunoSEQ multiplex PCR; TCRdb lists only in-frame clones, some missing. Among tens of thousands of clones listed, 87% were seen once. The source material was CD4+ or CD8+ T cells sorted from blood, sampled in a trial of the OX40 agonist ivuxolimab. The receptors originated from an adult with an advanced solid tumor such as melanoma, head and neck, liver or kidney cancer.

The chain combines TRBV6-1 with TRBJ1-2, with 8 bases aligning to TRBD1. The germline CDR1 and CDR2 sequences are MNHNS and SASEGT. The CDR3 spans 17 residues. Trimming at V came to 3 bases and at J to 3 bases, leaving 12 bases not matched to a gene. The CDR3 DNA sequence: TGTGCCAGCAGTGAGAGGGGCTGGGCAGGGGGCGACTATGGCTACACCTTC. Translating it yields CASSERGWAGGDYGYTF.

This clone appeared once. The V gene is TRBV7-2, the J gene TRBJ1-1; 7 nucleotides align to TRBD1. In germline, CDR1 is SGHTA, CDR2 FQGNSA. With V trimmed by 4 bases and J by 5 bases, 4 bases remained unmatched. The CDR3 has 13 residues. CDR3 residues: CASSYDRETEAFF. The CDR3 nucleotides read TGTGCCAGCAGCTACGACAGGGAAACTGAAGCTTTCTTT.

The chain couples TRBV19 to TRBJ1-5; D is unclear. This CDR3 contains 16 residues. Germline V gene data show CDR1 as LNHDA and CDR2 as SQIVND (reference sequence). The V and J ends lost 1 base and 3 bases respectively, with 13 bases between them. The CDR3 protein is CASSIARASSNQPQHF. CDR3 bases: TGTGCCAGTAGTATAGCAAGGGCCAGCTCCAATCAGCCCCAGCATTTT.

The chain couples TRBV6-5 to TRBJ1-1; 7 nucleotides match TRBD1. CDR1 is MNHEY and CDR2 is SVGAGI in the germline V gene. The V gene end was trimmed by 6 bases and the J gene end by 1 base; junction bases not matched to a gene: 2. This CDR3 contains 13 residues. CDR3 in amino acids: CASSGQANTEAFF. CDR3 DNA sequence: TGTGCCAGCAGCGGACAGGCGAACACTGAAGCTTTCTTT.

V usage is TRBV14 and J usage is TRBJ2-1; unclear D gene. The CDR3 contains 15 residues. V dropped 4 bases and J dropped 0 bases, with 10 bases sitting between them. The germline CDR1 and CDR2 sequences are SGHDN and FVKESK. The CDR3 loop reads CASSPSVLSYNEQFF. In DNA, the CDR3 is TGTGCCAGCAGCCCGAGCGTCCTCTCCTACAATGAGCAGTTCTTC.

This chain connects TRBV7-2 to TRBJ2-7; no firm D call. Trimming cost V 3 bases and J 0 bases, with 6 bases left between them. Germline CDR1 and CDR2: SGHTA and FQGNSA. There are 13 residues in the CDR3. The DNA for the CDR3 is TGTGCCAGCAGCTTTCCAGTCTCCTACGAGCAGTACTTC. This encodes CASSFPVSYEQYF.

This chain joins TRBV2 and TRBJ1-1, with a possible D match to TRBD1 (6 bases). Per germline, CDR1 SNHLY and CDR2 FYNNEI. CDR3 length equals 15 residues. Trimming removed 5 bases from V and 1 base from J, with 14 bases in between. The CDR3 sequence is CASSKQGYGNTEAFF. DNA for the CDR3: TGTGCCAGCAGTAAACAGGGTTATGGGAACACTGAAGCTTTCTTT.

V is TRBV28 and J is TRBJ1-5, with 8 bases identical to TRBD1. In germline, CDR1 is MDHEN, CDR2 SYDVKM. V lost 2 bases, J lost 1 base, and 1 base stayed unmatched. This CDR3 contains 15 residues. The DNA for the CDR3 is TGTGCCAGCAGTTTACAGGGGGCCAGCAATCAGCCCCAGCATTTT. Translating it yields CASSLQGASNQPQHF.

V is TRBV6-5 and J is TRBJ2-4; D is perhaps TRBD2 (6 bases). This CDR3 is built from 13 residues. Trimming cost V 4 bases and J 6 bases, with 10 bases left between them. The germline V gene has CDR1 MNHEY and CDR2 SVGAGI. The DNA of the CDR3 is TGTGCCAGCAGTTCGCGGGGTGGAAACATTCAGTACTTC. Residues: CASSSRGGNIQYF.

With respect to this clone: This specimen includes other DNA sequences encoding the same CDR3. CDR3 DNA: TGTGCCAGCAGCTTTAGCGAGAACACTGAAGCTTTCTTT. It is translated as CASSFSENTEAFF. The chain joins TRBV11-2 to TRBJ1-1; D ambiguous. CDR1 is SGHAT and CDR2 is FQNNGV in the germline V gene. V was clipped by 3 bases and J by 1 base, with 6 bases between them. The CDR3 sequence is 13 residues long.

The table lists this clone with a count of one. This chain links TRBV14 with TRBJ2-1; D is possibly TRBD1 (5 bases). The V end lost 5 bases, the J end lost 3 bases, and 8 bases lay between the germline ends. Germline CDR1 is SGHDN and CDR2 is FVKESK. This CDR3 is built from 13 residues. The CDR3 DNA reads TGTGCCAGCAGCTCAGGGAACTACAATGAGCAGTTCTTC. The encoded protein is CASSSGNYNEQFF.

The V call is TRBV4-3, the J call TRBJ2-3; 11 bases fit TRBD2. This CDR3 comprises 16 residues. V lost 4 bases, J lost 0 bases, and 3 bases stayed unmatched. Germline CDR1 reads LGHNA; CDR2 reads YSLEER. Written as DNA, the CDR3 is TGCGCCAGCAGCCCAACTAGCGGGGGAAGCACAGATACGCAGTATTTT. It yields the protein CASSPTSGGSTDTQYF.

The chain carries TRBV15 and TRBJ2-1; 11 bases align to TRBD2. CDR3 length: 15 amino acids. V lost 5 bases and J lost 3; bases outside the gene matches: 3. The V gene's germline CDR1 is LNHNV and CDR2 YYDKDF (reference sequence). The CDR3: CATSETSGNYNEQFF. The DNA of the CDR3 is TGTGCCACCAGCGAGACTAGCGGGAACTACAATGAGCAGTTCTTC.

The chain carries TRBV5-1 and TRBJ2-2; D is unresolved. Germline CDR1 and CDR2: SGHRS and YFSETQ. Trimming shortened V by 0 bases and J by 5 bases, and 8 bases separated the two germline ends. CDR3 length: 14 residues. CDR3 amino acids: CASSLDVGTGELFF. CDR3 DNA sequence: TGCGCCAGCAGCTTGGATGTGGGAACCGGGGAGCTGTTTTTT.

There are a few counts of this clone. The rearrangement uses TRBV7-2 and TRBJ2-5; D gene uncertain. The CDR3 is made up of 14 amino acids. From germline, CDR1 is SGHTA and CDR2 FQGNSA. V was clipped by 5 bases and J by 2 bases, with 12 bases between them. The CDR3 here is CASSTDLTQETQYF. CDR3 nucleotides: TGTGCCAGCAGCACCGACCTGACGCAAGAGACCCAGTACTTC.

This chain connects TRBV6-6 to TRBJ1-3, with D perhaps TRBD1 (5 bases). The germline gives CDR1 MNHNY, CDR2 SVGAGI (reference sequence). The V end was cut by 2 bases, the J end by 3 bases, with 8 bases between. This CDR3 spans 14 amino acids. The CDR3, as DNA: TGTGCCAGCAGTTACAGGGGAATTGGAAACACCATATATTTT. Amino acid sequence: CASSYRGIGNTIYF.